This T cell receptor beta chain originates from a study of CD8+ T cells in alopecia areata. Extracted RNA was reverse transcribed, and the resulting cDNA served as sequencing template. Here immunoSEQ multiplex PCR was the method, and the copy in TCRdb shows in-frame clones only, minus some. This table has some 200,000 clones, 60% appearing once. From germline, CDR1 is SGHTA and CDR2 FQGTGA. The CDR3 is 14 residues long. Trimming took 5 bases from V and 5 from J, leaving 15 bases between them. Treatment here: oral pan-JAK inhibitor, 5-10 mg twice daily. Samples from alopecia areata patients were lesional scalp punch biopsies and peripheral blood.

The clonotype was recovered from a human donor with alopecia areata. The V call is TRBV7-3, the J call TRBJ1-1; weak D call: TRBD1 (6 bases). The input for sequencing was CD4+ T cells sorted from blood, taken at week 4, from a patient treated with tofacitinib. The CDR3 is CASSPRTGSTEAFF. CDR3 bases: TGTGCCAGCAGCCCTAGAACAGGGAGTACTGAAGCTTTCTTT.